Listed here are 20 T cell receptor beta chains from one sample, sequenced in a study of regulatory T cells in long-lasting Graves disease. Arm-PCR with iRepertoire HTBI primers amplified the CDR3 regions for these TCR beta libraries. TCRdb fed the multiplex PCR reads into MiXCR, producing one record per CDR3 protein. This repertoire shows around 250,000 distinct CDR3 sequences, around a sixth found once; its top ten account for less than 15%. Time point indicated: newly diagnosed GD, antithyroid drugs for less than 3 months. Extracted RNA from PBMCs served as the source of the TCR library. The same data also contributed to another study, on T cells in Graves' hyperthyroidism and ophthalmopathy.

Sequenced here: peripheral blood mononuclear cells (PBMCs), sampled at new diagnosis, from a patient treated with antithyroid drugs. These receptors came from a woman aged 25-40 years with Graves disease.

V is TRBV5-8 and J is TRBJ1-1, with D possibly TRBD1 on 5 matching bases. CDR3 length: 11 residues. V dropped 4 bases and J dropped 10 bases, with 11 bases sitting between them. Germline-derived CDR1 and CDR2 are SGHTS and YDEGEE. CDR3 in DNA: TGTGCCAGCAGCCGCGGGGGGGGAGCTTTCTTT. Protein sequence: CASSRGGGAFF.

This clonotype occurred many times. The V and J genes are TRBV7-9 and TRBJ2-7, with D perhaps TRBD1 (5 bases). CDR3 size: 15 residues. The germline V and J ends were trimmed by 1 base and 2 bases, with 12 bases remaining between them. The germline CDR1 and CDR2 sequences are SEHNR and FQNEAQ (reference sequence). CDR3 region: CASSLVDQGTYEQYF. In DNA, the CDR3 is TGTGCCAGCAGCTTAGTAGATCAGGGTACCTACGAGCAGTACTTC.

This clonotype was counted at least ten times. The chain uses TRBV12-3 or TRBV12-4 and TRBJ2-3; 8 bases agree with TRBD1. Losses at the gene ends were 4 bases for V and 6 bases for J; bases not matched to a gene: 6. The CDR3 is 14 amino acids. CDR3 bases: TGTGCCAGCAGTTCAGACAGGGGAAGGGATACGCAGTATTTT. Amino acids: CASSSDRGRDTQYF.

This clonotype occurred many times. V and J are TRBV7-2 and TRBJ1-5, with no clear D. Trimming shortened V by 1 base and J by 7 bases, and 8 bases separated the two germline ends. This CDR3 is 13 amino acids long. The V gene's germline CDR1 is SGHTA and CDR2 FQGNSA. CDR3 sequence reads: CASSLGRAQPQHF. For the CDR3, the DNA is TGTGCCAGCAGCTTAGGAAGGGCGCAGCCCCAGCATTTT.

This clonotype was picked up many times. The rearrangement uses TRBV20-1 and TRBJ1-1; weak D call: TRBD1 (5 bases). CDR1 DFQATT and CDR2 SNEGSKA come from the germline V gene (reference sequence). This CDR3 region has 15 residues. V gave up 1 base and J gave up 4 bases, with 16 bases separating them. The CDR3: CSARGPRQWITEAFF. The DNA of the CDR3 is TGCAGTGCTAGAGGCCCGAGACAGTGGATCACTGAAGCTTTCTTT.

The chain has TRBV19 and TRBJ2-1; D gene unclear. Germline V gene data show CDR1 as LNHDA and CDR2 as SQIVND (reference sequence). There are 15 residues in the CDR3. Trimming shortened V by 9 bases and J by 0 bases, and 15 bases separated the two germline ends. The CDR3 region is CASTWTESSYNEQFF. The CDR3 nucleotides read TGTGCCAGCACCTGGACGGAGAGCTCCTACAATGAGCAGTTCTTC.

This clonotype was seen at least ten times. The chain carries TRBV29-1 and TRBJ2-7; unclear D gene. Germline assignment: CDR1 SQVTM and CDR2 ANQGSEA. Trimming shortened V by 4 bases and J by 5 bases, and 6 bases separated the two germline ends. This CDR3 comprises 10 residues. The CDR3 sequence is CSVVQHEQYF. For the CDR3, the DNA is TGCAGCGTTGTCCAACACGAGCAGTACTTC.

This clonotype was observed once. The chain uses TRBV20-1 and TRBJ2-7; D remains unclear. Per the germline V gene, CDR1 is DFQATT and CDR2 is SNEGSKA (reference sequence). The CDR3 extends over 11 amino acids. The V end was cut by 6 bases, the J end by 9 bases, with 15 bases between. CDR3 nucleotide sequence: TGCAGTGCCCCGAGCGAAATGAGGCAGTACTTC. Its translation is CSAPSEMRQYF.

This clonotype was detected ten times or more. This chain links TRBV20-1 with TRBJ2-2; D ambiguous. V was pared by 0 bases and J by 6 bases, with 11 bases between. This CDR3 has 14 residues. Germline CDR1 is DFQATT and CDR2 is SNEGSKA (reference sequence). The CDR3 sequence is CSARDSGLSGELFF. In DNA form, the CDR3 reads TGCAGTGCTAGAGACTCCGGGTTGTCCGGGGAGCTGTTTTTT.

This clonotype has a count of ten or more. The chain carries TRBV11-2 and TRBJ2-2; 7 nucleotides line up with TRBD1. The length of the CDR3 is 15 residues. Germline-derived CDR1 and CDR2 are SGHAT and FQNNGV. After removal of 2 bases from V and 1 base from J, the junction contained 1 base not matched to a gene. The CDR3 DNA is TGTGCCAGCAGCTTAAGGACAGGGAACACCGGGGAGCTGTTTTTT. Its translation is CASSLRTGNTGELFF.

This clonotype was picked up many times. The CDR3 DNA follows: TGTGCCAGCAAAGAGCCACTCAATTCACCCCTCCACTTT. It is translated as CASKEPLNSPLHF. V and J are TRBV2 and TRBJ1-6, with no clear D. The CDR3 covers 13 residues. CDR1 and CDR2 from the germline V gene are SNHLY and FYNNEI. Trimming removed 7 bases from V and 7 bases from J, with 11 bases in between. The whole variable domain, filled in from reference TRBV2 and TRBJ1-6, reads EPEVTQTPSHQVTQMGQEVILRCVPISNHLYFYWYRQILGQKVEFLVSFYNNEISEKSEIFDDQFSVERPDGSNFTLKIRSTKLEDSAMYFCASKEPLNSPLHFGNGTRLTVT.

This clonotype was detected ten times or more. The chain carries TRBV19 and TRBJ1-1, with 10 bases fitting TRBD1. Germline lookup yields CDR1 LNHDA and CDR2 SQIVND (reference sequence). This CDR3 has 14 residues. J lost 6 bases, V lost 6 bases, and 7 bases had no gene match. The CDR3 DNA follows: TGTGCCAGTAGGAAGACAGGGGGCACAGCTGAAGCTTTCTTT. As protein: CASRKTGGTAEAFF.

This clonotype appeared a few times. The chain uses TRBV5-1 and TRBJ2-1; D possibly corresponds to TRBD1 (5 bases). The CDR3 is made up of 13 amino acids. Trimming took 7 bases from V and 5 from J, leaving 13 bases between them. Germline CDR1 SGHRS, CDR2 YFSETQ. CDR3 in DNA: TGCGCCAGCGGTACTCAAGGGGACAATGAGCAGTTCTTC. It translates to CASGTQGDNEQFF.

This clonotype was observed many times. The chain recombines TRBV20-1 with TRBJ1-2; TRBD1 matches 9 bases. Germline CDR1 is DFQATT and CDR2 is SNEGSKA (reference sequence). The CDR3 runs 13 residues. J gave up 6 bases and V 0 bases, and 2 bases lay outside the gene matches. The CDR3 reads CSAREGQGDGYTF. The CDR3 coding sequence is TGCAGTGCTAGAGAGGGACAGGGTGATGGCTACACCTTC.

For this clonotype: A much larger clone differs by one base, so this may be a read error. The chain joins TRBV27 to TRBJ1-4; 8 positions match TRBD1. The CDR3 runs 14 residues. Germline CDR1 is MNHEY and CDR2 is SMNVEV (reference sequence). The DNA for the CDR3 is TGTGTCAGCAGTTCCGTCAGGGGGCGGGAAAAACTGTTTTTT. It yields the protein CVSSSVRGREKLFF.

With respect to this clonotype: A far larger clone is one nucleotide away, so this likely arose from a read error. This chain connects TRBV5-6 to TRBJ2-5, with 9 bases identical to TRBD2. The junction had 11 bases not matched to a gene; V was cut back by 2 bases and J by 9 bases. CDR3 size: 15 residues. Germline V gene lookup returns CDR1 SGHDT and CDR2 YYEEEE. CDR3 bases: TGTGCCAGCAGCTTAGGCGGCGGGGGGGCCGAGGCCCAGTACTTC. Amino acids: CASSLGGGGAEAQYF.

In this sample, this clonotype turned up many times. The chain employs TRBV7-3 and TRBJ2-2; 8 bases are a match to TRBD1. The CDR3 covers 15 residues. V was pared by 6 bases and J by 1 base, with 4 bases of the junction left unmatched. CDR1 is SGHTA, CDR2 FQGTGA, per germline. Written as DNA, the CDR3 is TGTGCCAGCAGGAGGGGGACAGGGAACACCGGGGAGCTGTTTTTT. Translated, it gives CASRRGTGNTGELFF.

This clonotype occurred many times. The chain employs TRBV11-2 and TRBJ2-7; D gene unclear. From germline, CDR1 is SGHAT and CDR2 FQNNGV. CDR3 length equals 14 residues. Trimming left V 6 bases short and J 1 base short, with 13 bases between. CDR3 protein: CASSLRRESYEQYF. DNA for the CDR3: TGTGCCAGCAGTTTGAGGCGAGAGTCCTACGAGCAGTACTTC.

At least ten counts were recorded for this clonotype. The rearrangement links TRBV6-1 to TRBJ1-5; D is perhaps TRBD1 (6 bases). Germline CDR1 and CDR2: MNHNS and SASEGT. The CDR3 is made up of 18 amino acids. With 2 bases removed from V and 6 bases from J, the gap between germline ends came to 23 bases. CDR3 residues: CASSELKPNRVRGQPQHF. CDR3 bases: TGTGCCAGCAGTGAACTAAAACCAAACAGGGTACGGGGTCAGCCCCAGCATTTT.

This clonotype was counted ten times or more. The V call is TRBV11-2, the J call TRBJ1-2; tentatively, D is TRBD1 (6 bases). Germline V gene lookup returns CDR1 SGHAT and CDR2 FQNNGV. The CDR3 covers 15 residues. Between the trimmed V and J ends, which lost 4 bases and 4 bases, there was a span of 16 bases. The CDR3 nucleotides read TGTGCCAGCAGCTCCGGGGGGGCCAGGGGCTATGGCTACACCTTC. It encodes CASSSGGARGYGYTF.